This is a list of T cell receptor beta chains from one sample in a study of T cells in Graves' hyperthyroidism and ophthalmopathy. One entry per CDR3 protein, called by TCRdb with MiXCR from the multiplex PCR reads. The sample holds nearly 750,000 distinct CDR3 sequences, around 40% seen once. The sample comprised blood. Source of these receptors: a woman in her thirties or forties with Graves' hyperthyroidism. The CDR3 runs from the conserved cysteine through the conserved F or W. The D gene is left open where the match is weak. Size is omitted from some rows. Given values are once, few, many or a class for expanded clones.

v_gene,abundance,d_gene,j_gene,CDR3aa,CDR3nt
TRBV7-9,many,.,TRBJ1-2,CASSLDSGLNYGYTF,TGTGCCAGCAGCTTAGATTCGGGACTTAACTATGGCTACACCTTC
TRBV7-8,.,.,TRBJ1-6,CASHKRGPNSPLHF,TGTGCCAGCCACAAGCGGGGCCCCAATTCACCCCTCCACTTT
TRBV29-1,many,.,TRBJ1-5,CSVATGSSNQPQHF,TGCAGCGTTGCCACAGGGTCGAGCAATCAGCCCCAGCATTTT
TRBV7-8,many,.,TRBJ2-7,CASSLGRGVYEQYF,TGTGCCAGCAGCTTAGGCAGGGGGGTCTACGAGCAGTACTTC
TRBV29-1,.,.,TRBJ1-4,CSVLLGGYNEKLFF,TGCAGCGTCCTCCTGGGAGGCTATAATGAAAAACTGTTTTTT
TRBV2,.,TRBD1,TRBJ1-2,CASSLYMGQGAQGYTF,TGTGCCAGCAGTTTATATATGGGACAGGGGGCTCAGGGCTACACCTTC
TRBV10-3,many,TRBD1,TRBJ1-1,CAISATGTGDTEAFF,TGTGCCATCAGTGCTACCGGGACAGGGGACACTGAAGCTTTCTTT
TRBV2,.,TRBD2,TRBJ2-5,CASSEIGTSGETQYF,TGTGCCAGCAGTGAAATCGGGACTAGCGGAGAGACCCAGTACTTC
TRBV5-8,many,.,TRBJ1-1,CASSLAVKGYTEAFF,TGTGCCAGCAGCTTGGCCGTGAAGGGGTACACTGAAGCTTTCTTT
TRBV4-2,.,TRBD1,TRBJ1-2,CASSPPGQGWGYTF,TGTGCCAGCAGCCCACCGGGACAGGGATGGGGCTACACCTTC
TRBV2,.,.,TRBJ1-5,CASSGLAGIGNQPQHF,TGTGCCAGCAGTGGGCTGGCAGGGATTGGCAATCAGCCCCAGCATTTT
TRBV29-1,.,.,TRBJ1-5,CSVYRDQPQHF,TGCAGCGTTTACAGGGATCAGCCCCAGCATTTT
TRBV29-1,.,TRBD1,TRBJ1-2,CSVEDISGTEINYGYTF,TGCAGCGTTGAAGACATCTCCGGGACAGAGATTAACTATGGCTACACCTTC
TRBV29-1,.,.,TRBJ1-5,CSVRVGGNQPQHF,TGCAGCGTCAGGGTTGGTGGCAATCAGCCCCAGCATTTT
TRBV7-2,.,TRBD1,TRBJ2-6,CASSLDRGTGANVLTF,TGTGCCAGCAGCCTGGACAGGGGTACCGGGGCCAACGTCCTGACTTTC
TRBV6-5,few,TRBD1,TRBJ1-3,CASSSQGAGGNTIYF,TGTGCCAGCAGTTCACAGGGGGCTGGTGGAAACACCATATATTTT
TRBV19,.,.,TRBJ1-5,CASSIDQWVGGENQPQHF,TGTGCCAGTAGTATAGATCAGTGGGTGGGAGGGGAAAATCAGCCCCAGCATTTT
TRBV7-9,.,.,TRBJ2-2,CASSPVGEAAGELFF,TGTGCCAGCAGCCCCGTGGGGGAGGCCGCCGGGGAGCTGTTTTTT
TRBV2,few,.,TRBJ2-5,CASSPTGTQETQYF,TGTGCCAGCAGTCCTACGGGAACTCAAGAGACCCAGTACTTC
TRBV9,many,.,TRBJ1-1,CASSPDGIEAFF,TGTGCCAGCAGCCCGGACGGAATTGAAGCTTTCTTT
TRBV24-1,many,.,TRBJ2-6,CATSDFAKGSGANVLTF,TGTGCCACCAGTGATTTCGCCAAGGGGTCTGGGGCCAACGTCCTGACTTTC
TRBV10-3,many,.,TRBJ1-2,CAISYGTGPYGYTF,TGTGCCATCAGCTACGGAACAGGACCCTATGGCTACACCTTC
TRBV29-1,many,TRBD1,TRBJ1-1,CSVQGMKGAWSTEAFF,TGCAGCGTTCAGGGGATGAAGGGGGCCTGGAGCACTGAAGCTTTCTTT
TRBV10-2,.,TRBD2,TRBJ2-5,CASSEVLAGKETQYF,TGCGCCAGCAGTGAGGTCCTAGCGGGGAAAGAGACCCAGTACTTC